The clone carrying this T cell receptor beta chain came up a few times. The data are from a study of early T cells in non-severe SARS-CoV-2 infection. The length of the CDR3 is 17 residues. Losses at the gene ends were 3 bases for V and 5 bases for J; bases not matched to a gene: 11. CDR1 and CDR2 from the germline V gene are MDHEN and SYDVKM. TCRdb re-called the 5' RACE reads through MiXCR, storing one row per CDR3 protein. The sample lists just over 95,000 distinct CDR3 sequences, approximately 10% occurring once. The chain combines TRBV28 with TRBJ2-3; 10 nucleotides match TRBD1. The source is an adult who was a healthcare worker with PCR-confirmed SARS-CoV-2 infection or an uninfected control (not recorded which). What was sequenced was whole blood. The DNA for the CDR3 is TGTGCCAGCAGTTTCGAACCGGGACAGGGGATGGAAGATACGCAGTATTTT. The encoded protein is CASSFEPGQGMEDTQYF. Full variable domain (rest looked up from reference TRBV28 and TRBJ2-3): DVKVTQSSRYLVKRTGEKVFLECVQDMDHENMFWYRQDPGLGLRLIYFSYDVKMKEKGDIPEGYSVSREKKERFSLILESASTNQTSMYLCASSFEPGQGMEDTQYFGPGTRLTVL.